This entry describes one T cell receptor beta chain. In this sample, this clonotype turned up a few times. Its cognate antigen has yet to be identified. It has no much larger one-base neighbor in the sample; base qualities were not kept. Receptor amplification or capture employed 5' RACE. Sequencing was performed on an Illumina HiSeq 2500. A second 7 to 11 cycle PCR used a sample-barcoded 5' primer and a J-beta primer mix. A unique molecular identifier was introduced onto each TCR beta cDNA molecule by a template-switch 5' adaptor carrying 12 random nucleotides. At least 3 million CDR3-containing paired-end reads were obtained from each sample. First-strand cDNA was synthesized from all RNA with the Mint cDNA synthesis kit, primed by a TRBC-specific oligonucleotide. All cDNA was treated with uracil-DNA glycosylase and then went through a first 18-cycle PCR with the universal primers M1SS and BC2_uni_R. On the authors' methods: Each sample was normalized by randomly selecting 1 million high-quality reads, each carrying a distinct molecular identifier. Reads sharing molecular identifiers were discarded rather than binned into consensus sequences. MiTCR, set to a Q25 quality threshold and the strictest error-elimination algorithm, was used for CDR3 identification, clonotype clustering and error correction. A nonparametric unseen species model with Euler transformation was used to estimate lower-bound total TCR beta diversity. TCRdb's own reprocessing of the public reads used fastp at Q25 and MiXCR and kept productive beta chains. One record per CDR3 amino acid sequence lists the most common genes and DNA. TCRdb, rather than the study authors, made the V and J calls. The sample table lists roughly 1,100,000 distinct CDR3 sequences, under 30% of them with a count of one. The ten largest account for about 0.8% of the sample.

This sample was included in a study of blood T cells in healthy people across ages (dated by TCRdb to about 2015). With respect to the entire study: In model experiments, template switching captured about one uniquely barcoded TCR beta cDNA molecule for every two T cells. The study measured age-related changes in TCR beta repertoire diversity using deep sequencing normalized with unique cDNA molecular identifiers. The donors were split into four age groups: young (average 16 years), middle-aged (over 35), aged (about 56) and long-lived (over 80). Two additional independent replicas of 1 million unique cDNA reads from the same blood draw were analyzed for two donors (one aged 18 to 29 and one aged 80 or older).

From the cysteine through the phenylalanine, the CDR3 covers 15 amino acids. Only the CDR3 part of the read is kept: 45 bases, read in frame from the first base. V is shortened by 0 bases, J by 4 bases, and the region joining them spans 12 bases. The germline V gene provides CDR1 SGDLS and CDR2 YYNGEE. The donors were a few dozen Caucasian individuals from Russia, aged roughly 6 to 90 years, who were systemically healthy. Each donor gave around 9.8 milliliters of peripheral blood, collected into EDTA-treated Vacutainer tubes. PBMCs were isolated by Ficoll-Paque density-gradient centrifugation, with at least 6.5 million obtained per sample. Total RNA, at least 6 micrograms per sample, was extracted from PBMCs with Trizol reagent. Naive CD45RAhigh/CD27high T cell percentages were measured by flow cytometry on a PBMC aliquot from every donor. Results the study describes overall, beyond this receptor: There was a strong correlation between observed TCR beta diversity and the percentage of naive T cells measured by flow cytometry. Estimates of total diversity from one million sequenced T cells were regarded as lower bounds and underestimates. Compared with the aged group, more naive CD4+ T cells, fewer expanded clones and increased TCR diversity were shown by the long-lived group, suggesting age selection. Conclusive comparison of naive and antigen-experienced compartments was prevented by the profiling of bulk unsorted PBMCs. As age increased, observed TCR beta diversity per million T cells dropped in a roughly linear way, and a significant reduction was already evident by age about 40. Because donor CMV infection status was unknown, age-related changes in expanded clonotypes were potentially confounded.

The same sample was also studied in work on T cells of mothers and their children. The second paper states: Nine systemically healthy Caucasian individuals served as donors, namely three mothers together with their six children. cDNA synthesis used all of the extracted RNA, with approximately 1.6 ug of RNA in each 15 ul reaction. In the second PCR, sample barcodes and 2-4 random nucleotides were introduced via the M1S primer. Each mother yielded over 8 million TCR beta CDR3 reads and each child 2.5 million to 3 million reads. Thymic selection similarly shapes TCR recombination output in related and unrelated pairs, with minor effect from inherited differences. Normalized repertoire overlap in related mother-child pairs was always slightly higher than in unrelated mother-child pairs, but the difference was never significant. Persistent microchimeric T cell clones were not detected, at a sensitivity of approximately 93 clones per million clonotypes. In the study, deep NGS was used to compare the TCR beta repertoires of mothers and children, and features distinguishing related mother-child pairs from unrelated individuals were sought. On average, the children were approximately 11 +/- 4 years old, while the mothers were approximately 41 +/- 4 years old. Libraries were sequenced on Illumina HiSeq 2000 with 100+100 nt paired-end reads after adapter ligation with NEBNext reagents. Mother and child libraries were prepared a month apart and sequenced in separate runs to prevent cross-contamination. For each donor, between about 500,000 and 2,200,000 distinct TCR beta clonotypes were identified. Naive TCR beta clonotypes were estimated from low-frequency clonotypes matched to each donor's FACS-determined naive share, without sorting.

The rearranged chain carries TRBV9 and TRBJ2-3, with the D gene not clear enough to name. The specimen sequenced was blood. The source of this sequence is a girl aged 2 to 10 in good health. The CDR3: CASSVGGSRSDTQYF. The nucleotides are TGTGCCAGCAGCGTAGGTGGTAGCCGCTCAGATACGCAGTATTTT.